This entry concerns a single T cell receptor beta chain. Its antigen is not identified. Each CDR3 protein is one row after TCRdb ran MiXCR on the reads. The sample lists approximately 1,000,000 distinct CDR3 sequences, roughly 31% seen once, with about an eighth in the top ten. This sample was included in a study of T cell repertoires in cytomegalovirus infection. Study information: From public TCR beta signatures came an indication of both CMV infection and matching HLA type. Findings and limits, study-wide: The ex vivo response showed dominance by HLA-C-restricted CMV-specific TCR beta clonotypes. The cumulative frequency of public TCR beta families distinguished individuals who carried CMV together with the relevant HLA.

Germline loops: CDR1 MNHNS, CDR2 SASEGT. The trim removed 7 bases at V and 5 bases at J, leaving 6 bases unmatched. The CDR3 sequence is 13 residues long. This sequence joins TRBV6-1 and TRBJ2-7; 9 bases fit TRBD1. Here the sequenced sample was cultured CD8+ T cells from PBMCs, taken from culture after CMV antigen stimulation. This clonotype was obtained from a human donor in good health (CMV status not recorded). Some clones in this sample may be carry-over from other donors' samples. CDR3: CASTGTGLHEQYF. For the CDR3, the DNA is TGTGCCAGCACCGGGACAGGGCTCCACGAGCAGTACTTC.